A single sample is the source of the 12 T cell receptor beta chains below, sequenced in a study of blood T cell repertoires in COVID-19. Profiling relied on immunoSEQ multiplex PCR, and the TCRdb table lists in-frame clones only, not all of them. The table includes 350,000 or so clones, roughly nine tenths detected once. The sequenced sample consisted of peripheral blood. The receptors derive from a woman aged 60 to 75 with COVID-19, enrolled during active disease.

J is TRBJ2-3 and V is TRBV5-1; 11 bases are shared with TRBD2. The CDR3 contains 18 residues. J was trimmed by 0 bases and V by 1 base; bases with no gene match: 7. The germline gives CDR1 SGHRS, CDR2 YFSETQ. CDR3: CASSLTLAGGHSTDTQYF. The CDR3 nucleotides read TGCGCCAGCAGCTTGACCCTAGCGGGGGGTCATAGCACAGATACGCAGTATTTT.

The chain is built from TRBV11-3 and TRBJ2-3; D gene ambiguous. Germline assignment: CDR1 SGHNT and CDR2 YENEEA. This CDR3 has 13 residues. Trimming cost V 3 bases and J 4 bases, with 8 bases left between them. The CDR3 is CASSFPPADTQYF. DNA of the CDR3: TGTGCCAGCAGCTTCCCCCCAGCAGATACGCAGTATTTT.

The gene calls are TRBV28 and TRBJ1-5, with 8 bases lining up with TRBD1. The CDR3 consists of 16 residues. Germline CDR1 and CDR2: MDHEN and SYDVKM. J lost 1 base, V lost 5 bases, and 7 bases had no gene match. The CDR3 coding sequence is TGTGCCAGCAGTCCAACGACAGGGGTGAGCAATCAGCCCCAGCATTTT. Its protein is CASSPTTGVSNQPQHF. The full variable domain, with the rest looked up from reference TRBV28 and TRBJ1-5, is DVKVTQSSRYLVKRTGEKVFLECVQDMDHENMFWYRQDPGLGLRLIYFSYDVKMKEKGDIPEGYSVSREKKERFSLILESASTNQTSMYLCASSPTTGVSNQPQHFGDGTRLSIL.

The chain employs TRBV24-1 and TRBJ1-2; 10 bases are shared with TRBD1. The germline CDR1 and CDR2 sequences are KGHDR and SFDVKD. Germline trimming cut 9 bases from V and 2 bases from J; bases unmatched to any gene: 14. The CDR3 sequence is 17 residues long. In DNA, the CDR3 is TGTGCCACCGCGGGTTTATTCAAGACAGGGGGCAACTATGGCTACACCTTC. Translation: CATAGLFKTGGNYGYTF.

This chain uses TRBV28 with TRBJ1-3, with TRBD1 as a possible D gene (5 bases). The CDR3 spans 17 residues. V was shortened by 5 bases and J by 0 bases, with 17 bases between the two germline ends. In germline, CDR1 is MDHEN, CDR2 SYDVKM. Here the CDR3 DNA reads TGTGCCAGCAGTCCCCCCCTCGGCGGGGGCTCTGGAAACACCATATATTTT. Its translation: CASSPPLGGGSGNTIYF.

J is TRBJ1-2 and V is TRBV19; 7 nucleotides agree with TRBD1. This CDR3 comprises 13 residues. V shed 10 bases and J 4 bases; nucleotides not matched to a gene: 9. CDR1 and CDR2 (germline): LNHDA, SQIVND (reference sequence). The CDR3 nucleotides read TGTGCCACCGAGGCACGGGACAGCTATGGCTACACCTTC. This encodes CATEARDSYGYTF.

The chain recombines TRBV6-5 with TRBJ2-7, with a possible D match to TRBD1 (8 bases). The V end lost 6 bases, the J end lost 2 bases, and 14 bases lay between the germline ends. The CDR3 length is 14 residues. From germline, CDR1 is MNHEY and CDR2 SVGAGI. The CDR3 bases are TGTGCCAGCAGAAACAGGGGGGGAGCCTACGAGCAGTACTTC. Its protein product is CASRNRGGAYEQYF.

CDR3 bases: TGTGCCAGCAGCCCAGGCCGGGACTTGCGCTCTGGAAACACCATATATTTT. This gives the protein CASSPGRDLRSGNTIYF. V usage is TRBV7-9 and J usage is TRBJ1-3, with D possibly being TRBD1 (5 bases). V lost 5 bases and J lost 0, with 17 bases in between. The length of the CDR3 is 17 residues. From germline, CDR1 is SEHNR and CDR2 FQNEAQ (reference sequence).

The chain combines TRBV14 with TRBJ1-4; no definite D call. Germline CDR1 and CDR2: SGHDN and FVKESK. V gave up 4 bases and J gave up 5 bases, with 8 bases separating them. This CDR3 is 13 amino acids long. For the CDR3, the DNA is TGTGCCAGCAGCCCCCGCGGGAATGAAAAACTGTTTTTT. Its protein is CASSPRGNEKLFF.

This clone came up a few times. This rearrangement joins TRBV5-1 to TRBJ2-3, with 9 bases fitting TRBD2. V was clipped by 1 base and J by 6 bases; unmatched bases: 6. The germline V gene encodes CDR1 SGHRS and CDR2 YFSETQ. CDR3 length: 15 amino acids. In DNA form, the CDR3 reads TGCGCCAGCAGCTTGTTAGCGGGGGAGCGCGATACGCAGTATTTT. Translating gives CASSLLAGERDTQYF.

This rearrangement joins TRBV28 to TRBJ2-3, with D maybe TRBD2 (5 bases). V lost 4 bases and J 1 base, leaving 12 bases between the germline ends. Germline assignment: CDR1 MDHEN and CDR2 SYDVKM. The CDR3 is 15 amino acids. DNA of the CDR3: TGTGCCAGCAGTTCCCTAGGACTGGGCACAGATACGCAGTATTTT. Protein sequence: CASSSLGLGTDTQYF. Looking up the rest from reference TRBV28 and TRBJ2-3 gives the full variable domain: DVKVTQSSRYLVKRTGEKVFLECVQDMDHENMFWYRQDPGLGLRLIYFSYDVKMKEKGDIPEGYSVSREKKERFSLILESASTNQTSMYLCASSSLGLGTDTQYFGPGTRLTVL.

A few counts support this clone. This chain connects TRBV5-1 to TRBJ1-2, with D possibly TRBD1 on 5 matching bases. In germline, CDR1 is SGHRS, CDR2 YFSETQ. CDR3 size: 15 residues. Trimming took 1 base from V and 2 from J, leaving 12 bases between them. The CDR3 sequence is CASSLTGMGNYGYTF. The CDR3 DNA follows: TGCGCCAGCAGCTTGACAGGCATGGGGAACTATGGCTACACCTTC.